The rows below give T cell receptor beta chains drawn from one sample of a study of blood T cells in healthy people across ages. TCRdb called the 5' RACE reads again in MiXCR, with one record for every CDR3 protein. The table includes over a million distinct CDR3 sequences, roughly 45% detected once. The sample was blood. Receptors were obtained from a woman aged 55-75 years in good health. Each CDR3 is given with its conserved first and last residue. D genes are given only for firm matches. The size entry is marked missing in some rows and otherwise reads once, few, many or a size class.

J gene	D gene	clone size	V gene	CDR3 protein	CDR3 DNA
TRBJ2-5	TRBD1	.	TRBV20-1	CSAETGAETRYF	TGCAGTGCAGAGACAGGGGCAGAGACCCGGTACTTC
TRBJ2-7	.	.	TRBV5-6	CASSLDGNQYEQYF	TGTGCCAGCAGCCTCGATGGCAACCAGTACGAGCAGTACTTC
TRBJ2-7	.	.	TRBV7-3	CASSLSNKGGYEQYF	TGTGCCAGCAGCTTATCGAACAAAGGGGGATACGAGCAGTACTTC
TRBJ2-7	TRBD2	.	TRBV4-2	CASSQVRAGSYNEQYF	TGTGCCAGCAGCCAAGTTAGAGCGGGATCCTACAATGAGCAGTACTTC
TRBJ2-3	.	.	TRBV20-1	CSARDLTDTQYF	TGCAGTGCTAGAGATTTAACAGATACGCAGTATTTT
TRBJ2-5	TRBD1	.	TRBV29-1	CSVHRGPETQYF	TGCAGCGTACACAGGGGGCCAGAGACCCAGTACTTC
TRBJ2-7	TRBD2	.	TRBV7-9	CASSLAGAGQYQQYF	TGTGCCAGCAGTTTAGCGGGGGCCGGACAGTACCAGCAGTACTTC
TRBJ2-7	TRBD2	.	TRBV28	CASSASGINEQYF	TGTGCCAGCAGTGCTAGCGGGATTAACGAGCAGTACTTC
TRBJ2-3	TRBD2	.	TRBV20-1	CSARALAEGAQYF	TGCAGTGCTAGGGCTCTAGCGGAAGGTGCGCAGTATTTT
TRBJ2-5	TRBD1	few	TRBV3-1	CASSPPTGEETQYF	TGTGCCAGCAGCCCCCCGACAGGGGAAGAGACCCAGTACTTC
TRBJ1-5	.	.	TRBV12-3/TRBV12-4	CASSLRVGQPQHF	TGTGCCAGCAGTTTAAGGGTGGGTCAGCCCCAGCATTTT
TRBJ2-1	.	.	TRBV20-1	CSARDIRQNEQFF	TGCAGTGCTAGAGATATTCGACAGAATGAGCAGTTCTTC
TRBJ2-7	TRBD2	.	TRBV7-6	CASSIGLAGGFPYEQYF	TGTGCCAGCAGCATCGGACTAGCGGGAGGGTTCCCCTACGAGCAGTACTTC
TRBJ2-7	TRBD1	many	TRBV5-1	CATSPTGTDSYEQYF	TGCGCCACCTCACCCACCGGGACAGACTCCTACGAGCAGTACTTC
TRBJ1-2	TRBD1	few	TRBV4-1	CASSQGQGAYGYTF	TGCGCCAGCAGCCAAGGCCAGGGGGCCTATGGCTACACCTTC
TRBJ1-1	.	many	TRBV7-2	CASSLGVRNTEAFF	TGTGCCAGCAGCTTAGGCGTCAGGAACACTGAAGCTTTCTTT
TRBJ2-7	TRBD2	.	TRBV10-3	CAISETSGSILLNDEQYF	TGTGCCATCAGTGAGACTAGCGGGAGTATTCTTTTGAACGACGAGCAGTACTTC
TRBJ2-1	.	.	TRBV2	CAAWGGAGIYNEQFF	TGTGCCGCATGGGGCGGGGCGGGGATCTACAATGAGCAGTTCTTC
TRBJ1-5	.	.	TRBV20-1	CSARKQSQPQHF	TGCAGTGCTAGAAAGCAGAGCCAGCCCCAGCATTTT
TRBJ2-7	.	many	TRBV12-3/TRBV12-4	CASSFTGTNYEQYF	TGTGCCAGCAGTTTTACAGGGACAAACTACGAGCAGTACTTC
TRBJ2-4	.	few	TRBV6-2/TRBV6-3	CASGPGALAKNIQYF	TGTGCCAGCGGCCCAGGGGCCTTGGCCAAAAACATTCAGTACTTC
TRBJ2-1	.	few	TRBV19	CASSIGTLEHNEQFF	TGTGCCAGTAGTATAGGAACCCTCGAGCACAATGAGCAGTTCTTC
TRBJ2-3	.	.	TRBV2	CASSAAGTTDTQYF	TGTGCCAGCAGTGCGGCAGGGACCACAGATACGCAGTATTTT
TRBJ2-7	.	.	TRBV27	CASTHSSGSFSYEQYF	TGTGCCAGCACCCACAGTAGCGGTAGCTTCTCCTACGAGCAGTACTTC
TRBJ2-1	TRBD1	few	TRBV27	CASRTRDRGYNEQFF	TGTGCCAGCAGAACAAGGGACAGGGGTTACAATGAGCAGTTCTTC
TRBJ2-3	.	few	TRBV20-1	CSAPRADTDTQYF	TGCAGTGCTCCCCGAGCGGACACAGATACGCAGTATTTT
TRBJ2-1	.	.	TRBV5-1	CASSFSLYEQFF	TGCGCCAGCAGCTTTTCCCTTTATGAGCAGTTCTTC
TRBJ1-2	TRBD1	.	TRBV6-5	CASSYARGQGNGYTF	TGTGCCAGCAGCTACGCGAGGGGACAGGGCAATGGCTACACCTTC
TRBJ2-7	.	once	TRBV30	CAWSVGPGSYEQYF	TGTGCCTGGAGTGTAGGCCCAGGCTCCTACGAGCAGTACTTC
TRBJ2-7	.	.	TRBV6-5	CASSYLSSINEQYF	TGTGCCAGCAGTTACTTGTCCTCTATCAATGAGCAGTACTTC
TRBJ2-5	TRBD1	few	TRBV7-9	CASSSNLDRGQVETQYF	TGTGCCAGCAGCTCGAACCTTGACAGGGGGCAGGTGGAGACCCAGTACTTC
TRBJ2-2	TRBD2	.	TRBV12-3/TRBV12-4	CASSPPSGRDGELFF	TGTGCCAGCAGTCCTCCAAGCGGGAGGGACGGGGAGCTGTTTTTT